Listed below are T cell receptor beta chains from one sample, sequenced in a study of human T cells and chemical hapten exposure. TCRdb re-called the RACE reads with MiXCR, one entry per CDR3 protein. The sample has roughly 190,000 distinct CDR3 sequences; around 20% are singletons. Sequencing used whole blood, obtained in connection with sensitization to the hapten diphenylcyclopropenone (DPC). Receptors were obtained from a woman aged 45 to 65 with alopecia areata. Some clones in this sample may be carry-over from other donors' samples. The CDR3 runs from the conserved cysteine through the conserved F or W. Fields, in order: clone size, V gene, D gene, J gene, CDR3 protein, CDR3 DNA. A D gene is named only where the DNA matches it firmly. Clone size is not always given. Where it is, it says once, few, many or a class for expanded clones.

size: many; V: TRBV7-6; D: .; J: TRBJ1-1; CDR3: CASSLRGPGDTEAFF; DNA: TGTGCCAGCAGCCTAAGGGGTCCGGGAGACACTGAAGCTTTCTTT
size: .; V: TRBV11-2; D: .; J: TRBJ2-1; CDR3: CASSLSGGTYNEQFF; DNA: TGTGCCAGCAGCTTAAGTGGCGGGACCTACAATGAGCAGTTCTTC
size: few; V: TRBV19; D: .; J: TRBJ2-3; CDR3: CASSRGSVNTDTQYF; DNA: TGTGCCAGTAGTAGGGGGTCAGTGAACACAGATACGCAGTATTTT
size: few; V: TRBV7-7; D: TRBD1; J: TRBJ2-7; CDR3: CASSLAAGQEYEQYF; DNA: TGTGCTAGCAGCTTAGCGGCGGGACAGGAGTACGAGCAGTACTTC
size: .; V: TRBV20-1; D: .; J: TRBJ2-2; CDR3: CSARGQLGTGELFF; DNA: TGCAGTGCTAGAGGCCAGTTAGGCACCGGGGAGCTGTTTTTT
size: .; V: TRBV7-2; D: TRBD2; J: TRBJ2-1; CDR3: CASRRGGGRAGEQFF; DNA: TGTGCCAGCCGGCGAGGGGGCGGGAGGGCCGGTGAGCAGTTCTTC
size: .; V: TRBV6-5; D: TRBD2; J: TRBJ2-1; CDR3: CASRKLAGGLGRSNEQFF; DNA: TGTGCCAGCAGAAAACTAGCGGGAGGGCTGGGTAGGAGCAATGAGCAGTTCTTC
size: few; V: TRBV9; D: .; J: TRBJ2-4; CDR3: CANEGAKNIQYF; DNA: TGTGCCAATGAGGGGGCCAAAAACATTCAGTACTTC
size: .; V: TRBV7-3; D: .; J: TRBJ2-6; CDR3: CASSLGRFSGANVLTF; DNA: TGTGCCAGCAGCCTGGGACGGTTTTCTGGGGCCAACGTCCTGACTTTC
size: many; V: TRBV6-1; D: .; J: TRBJ1-5; CDR3: CASSRQISNQPQHF; DNA: TGTGCCAGCAGTCGACAGATAAGCAATCAGCCCCAGCATTTT
size: .; V: TRBV20-1; D: TRBD2; J: TRBJ2-7; CDR3: CSAREWTSGSTKQYF; DNA: TGCAGTGCTAGAGAGTGGACTAGCGGGAGTACGAAGCAGTACTTC
size: .; V: TRBV6-4; D: .; J: TRBJ2-1; CDR3: CASRGPAPNEQFF; DNA: TGTGCCAGTAGAGGTCCAGCGCCGAATGAGCAGTTCTTC
size: .; V: TRBV20-1; D: .; J: TRBJ1-1; CDR3: CSVGPGNTEAFF; DNA: TGCAGTGTAGGTCCCGGGAACACTGAAGCTTTCTTT
size: many; V: TRBV29-1; D: .; J: TRBJ2-2; CDR3: CSVSRGYTGELFF; DNA: TGCAGCGTTTCAAGGGGGTACACCGGGGAGCTGTTTTTT
size: few; V: TRBV7-8; D: .; J: TRBJ2-1; CDR3: CASSAPVGNEQFF; DNA: TGTGCCAGCAGCGCGCCCGTGGGGAATGAGCAGTTCTTC
size: .; V: TRBV13; D: .; J: TRBJ1-2; CDR3: CASSRGQNYGYTF; DNA: TGTGCCAGCAGCCGAGGACAGAACTATGGCTACACCTTC
size: few; V: TRBV5-1; D: .; J: TRBJ1-2; CDR3: CASSLVEGNGYTF; DNA: TGCGCCAGCAGCTTGGTAGAGGGAAACGGCTACACCTTC
size: .; V: TRBV7-9; D: .; J: TRBJ2-1; CDR3: CASSLAGGTYEQFF; DNA: TGTGCCAGCAGCTTAGCGGGAGGTACATATGAGCAGTTCTTC
size: .; V: TRBV7-9; D: .; J: TRBJ2-7; CDR3: CASSYGTPYEQYF; DNA: TGTGCCAGCAGCTACGGGACTCCGTACGAGCAGTACTTC
size: many; V: TRBV3-1; D: .; J: TRBJ1-1; CDR3: CASSQAPTEAFF; DNA: TGTGCCAGCAGCCAAGCGCCCACTGAAGCTTTCTTT
size: .; V: TRBV5-1; D: TRBD1; J: TRBJ2-6; CDR3: CASSLDLGTVGSGANVLTF; DNA: TGCGCCAGCAGCTTGGATCTTGGGACAGTGGGCTCCGGGGCCAACGTCCTGACTTTC
size: .; V: TRBV10-3; D: TRBD2; J: TRBJ2-3; CDR3: CAISALADTDTQYF; DNA: TGTGCCATCAGTGCCCTAGCGGATACAGATACGCAGTATTTT
size: few; V: TRBV27; D: .; J: TRBJ2-3; CDR3: CASSDRPFTDTQYF; DNA: TGTGCCAGCAGTGACAGACCCTTCACAGATACGCAGTATTTT
size: .; V: TRBV29-1; D: .; J: TRBJ2-7; CDR3: CSATGTGAYEQYF; DNA: TGCAGCGCGACAGGGACGGGGGCCTACGAGCAGTACTTC
size: .; V: TRBV7-9; D: TRBD1; J: TRBJ1-2; CDR3: CASSPGQDYGYTF; DNA: TGTGCCAGCAGCCCCGGACAGGACTATGGCTACACCTTC
size: once; V: TRBV3-1; D: TRBD2; J: TRBJ2-2; CDR3: CASSQEWGLAGPGELFF; DNA: TGTGCCAGCAGCCAAGAATGGGGACTAGCGGGCCCCGGGGAGCTGTTTTTT
size: few; V: TRBV3-1; D: .; J: TRBJ2-1; CDR3: CASSQGGYEQFF; DNA: TGTGCCAGCAGCCAAGGGGGGTATGAGCAGTTCTTC
size: .; V: TRBV6-1; D: .; J: TRBJ2-2; CDR3: CASSLATTGELFF; DNA: TGTGCCAGCAGTCTTGCTACGACCGGGGAGCTGTTTTTT
size: .; V: TRBV12-3/TRBV12-4; D: TRBD2; J: TRBJ2-7; CDR3: CASSWTGAGEQYF; DNA: TGTGCCAGCAGTTGGACGGGAGCGGGGGAGCAGTACTTC
size: few; V: TRBV20-1; D: .; J: TRBJ2-5; CDR3: CSAQGLVETQYF; DNA: TGCAGTGCCCAAGGACTGGTAGAGACCCAGTACTTC
size: .; V: TRBV7-9; D: .; J: TRBJ2-3; CDR3: CASRQTDTQYF; DNA: TGTGCCAGCCGACAAACAGATACGCAGTATTTT